These T cell receptor beta chains were read from a single sample in a study of vaccination and CD4 T cells after COVID-19. No antigens are known for them. TCRdb recomputed calls from the PCR reads with MiXCR, one row per CDR3 protein. The data show 10,000 to 11,000 distinct CDR3 sequences, around 59% seen once. Sequenced sample: CD4+ T cells from blood, cultured in vitro. The receptor source for this set is a human donor who had recovered from COVID-19. The CDR3 runs from the conserved cysteine through the conserved F or W. D genes are given only for firm matches. Clone size is stated in some rows and not others, as once, few, many or a class when expanded.

j_call clone_size d_call v_call cdr3_nt cdr3_aa
TRBJ2-7 - - TRBV28 TGTGCCAGCAAGGCAGGGGTGTACGAGCAGTACTTC CASKAGVYEQYF
TRBJ2-3 few TRBD2 TRBV6-2/TRBV6-3 TGTGCCAGCAGTTCACCGGGACTACGACGCACAGATACGCAGTATTTT CASSSPGLRRTDTQYF
TRBJ1-1 - - TRBV6-5 TGTGCCAGCAGTTCTGCCCGGTCGGCTTTCTTT CASSSARSAFF
TRBJ2-1 - TRBD2 TRBV10-2 TGCGCCAGCAGGCCCCCGACTAGCGGGGGCCGTGGGCAGTTCTTC CASRPPTSGGRGQFF
TRBJ1-2 - - TRBV5-1 TGCGCCAGCAGGTTTGACAAAAAATATGGCTACACCTTC CASRFDKKYGYTF
TRBJ2-1 - - TRBV20-1 TGCAGTGCTAGAGGGGGGCATGAGCAGTTCTTC CSARGGHEQFF
TRBJ1-6 - - TRBV7-2 TGTGCCAGCAGCACTAGGGGACGGTATAATTCACCCCTCCACTTT CASSTRGRYNSPLHF
TRBJ2-1 - - TRBV6-1 TGTGCCAGTTCGGGACCGCAGGGGGGTGAGCAGTTCTTC CASSGPQGGEQFF
TRBJ2-1 - TRBD1 TRBV5-1 TGCGCCAGCAGCGCACAGGGGTTCTCCTACAATGAGCAGTTCTTC CASSAQGFSYNEQFF
TRBJ1-6 - - TRBV7-8 TGTGCCAGCAGCTTCCGTGTATCACCCCTCCACTTT CASSFRVSPLHF
TRBJ1-2 - TRBD1 TRBV19 TGTGCCAGTAGGAGGGACAGGACTAACTATGGCTACACCTTC CASRRDRTNYGYTF
TRBJ2-7 few - TRBV20-1 TGCAGTGCTAGAGCGGGGGAAGGGGGCGGGTACGAGCAGTACTTC CSARAGEGGGYEQYF
TRBJ1-2 few - TRBV20-1 TGCAGTGCGGGGGGTAGAACCTATGGCTACACCTTC CSAGGRTYGYTF
TRBJ2-4 once TRBD1 TRBV20-1 TGCAGTGCCGGACAGGGGAGGGACAAAAACATTCAGTACTTC CSAGQGRDKNIQYF
TRBJ1-1 - - TRBV7-9 TGTGCCAGCAGCTTAGTTGGGGGTGAAGCTTTCTTT CASSLVGGEAFF
TRBJ2-1 - TRBD2 TRBV7-6 TGTGCCAGCAGCTTAGAGGGACTAAACAATGAGCAGTTCTTC CASSLEGLNNEQFF
TRBJ2-3 - - TRBV7-2 TGTGCCAGCAGCTTGGGGGGACAGACCACAGATACGCAGTATTTT CASSLGGQTTDTQYF
TRBJ2-1 - TRBD2 TRBV19 TGTGCCAGTAGCCAGCAGACTAGCGGGATACATGAGCAGTTCTTC CASSQQTSGIHEQFF
TRBJ1-6 once TRBD1 TRBV7-2 TGTGCCAGCAGCTATAATGTAATAACAGGGGGTAATTCACCCCTCCACTTT CASSYNVITGGNSPLHF
TRBJ2-2 - - TRBV7-9 TGTGCCAGCAGCCCCTCCGGGGGAGGCACCGGGGAGCTGTTTTTT CASSPSGGGTGELFF
TRBJ2-5 - - TRBV12-3/TRBV12-4 TGTGCCAGCAGCCAGGACGGCCTATACCAAGAGACCCAGTACTTC CASSQDGLYQETQYF
TRBJ1-1 - - TRBV20-1 TGCAGTTCCCAGCTTTGGGGCGGTGAAGCTTTCTTT CSSQLWGGEAFF
TRBJ2-5 few TRBD1 TRBV10-3 TGTGCCATCAGTGATTTAAGGACAGGAGAGACCCAGTACTTC CAISDLRTGETQYF
TRBJ1-1 few - TRBV6-1 TGTGCCAGCACCGAATGGGGGGGTGAAGCTTTCTTT CASTEWGGEAFF
TRBJ2-5 - - TRBV20-1 TGCAGTGCTAGCGGGGCAGAGACCCAGTACTTC CSASGAETQYF
TRBJ2-2 - - TRBV2 TGTGCCAGCAGGGACACACTAGGGACCGGGGAGCTGTTTTTT CASRDTLGTGELFF
TRBJ1-1 - TRBD1 TRBV7-2 TGTGCCAGCAGCCTACAGGGGGCCCGGTCTGAAGCTTTCTTT CASSLQGARSEAFF
TRBJ2-5 - - TRBV21-1 TGTGCCAGCAGGCCTCTCGGCCCTCTAAACGGACTAGCGGGAACGGAGACCCAGTACTTC CASRPLGPLNGLAGTETQYF
TRBJ2-3 - - TRBV7-2 TGTGCCAGCAGCCCCCAGGCCGGGTTTAATACGCAGTATTTT CASSPQAGFNTQYF
TRBJ2-3 - - TRBV10-3 TGTGCCATCAGTGAGGAGGGGGTGGCAACAGATACGCAGTATTTT CAISEEGVATDTQYF
TRBJ2-3 - TRBD2 TRBV15 TGTGCCACCAGCAGGACGCTTAACGGGAGGGCCGTTAGCACAGATACGCAGTATTTT CATSRTLNGRAVSTDTQYF
TRBJ2-5 - - TRBV7-2 TGTGCCAGCAGTTTGTTTGGGCCGAGGGTGGAGACCCAGTACTTC CASSLFGPRVETQYF
TRBJ2-3 - - TRBV27 TGTGCCAGCAGTTCTAGACCTGGGCCCATCACAGATACGCAGTATTTT CASSSRPGPITDTQYF
TRBJ2-7 once - TRBV20-1 TGCAGTGCTAAGGAAGGACACTACGAGCAGTACTTC CSAKEGHYEQYF
TRBJ2-7 few TRBD1 TRBV7-2 TGTGCCAGCAGCCCGCGACAGGGCTCTGGTGAGCAGTACTTC CASSPRQGSGEQYF
TRBJ2-7 - - TRBV7-2 TGTGCCAGCAGGGCTCAGCTTAGCTCCTACGAGCAGTACTTC CASRAQLSSYEQYF
TRBJ1-5 few - TRBV20-1 TGCAGTGCCCTCAGCGGGAGTCAGCCCCAGCATTTT CSALSGSQPQHF
TRBJ2-7 few TRBD2 TRBV20-1 TGCAGTGCTAGATCAAATAGCGCCCCGGGAGGGCAGTACTTC CSARSNSAPGGQYF
TRBJ2-5 - - TRBV6-1 TGTGCCAGCAGTGACTTCGGGGGCAGTCAAGAGACCCAGTACTTC CASSDFGGSQETQYF
TRBJ1-6 - TRBD1 TRBV6-5 TGTGCCAGCAGTTCCCAGGGGGGATCACCCCTCCACTTT CASSSQGGSPLHF
TRBJ1-1 - - TRBV11-3 TGTGCCAGCAGCAGGGAGGGTCAAGCTTTCTTT CASSREGQAFF
TRBJ1-2 - TRBD1 TRBV6-1 TGTGCCAGCAGTGGGCAGACAGGGGGCATACCCGGCTACACCTTC CASSGQTGGIPGYTF
TRBJ1-1 - - TRBV6-1 TGTGCCAGCAGCGGACGGAACACTGAAGCTTTCTTT CASSGRNTEAFF
TRBJ2-7 few TRBD2 TRBV6-5 TGTGCCAGCAGTTACTCCTCTAGCGGAACCTACTACGAGCAGTACTTC CASSYSSSGTYYEQYF